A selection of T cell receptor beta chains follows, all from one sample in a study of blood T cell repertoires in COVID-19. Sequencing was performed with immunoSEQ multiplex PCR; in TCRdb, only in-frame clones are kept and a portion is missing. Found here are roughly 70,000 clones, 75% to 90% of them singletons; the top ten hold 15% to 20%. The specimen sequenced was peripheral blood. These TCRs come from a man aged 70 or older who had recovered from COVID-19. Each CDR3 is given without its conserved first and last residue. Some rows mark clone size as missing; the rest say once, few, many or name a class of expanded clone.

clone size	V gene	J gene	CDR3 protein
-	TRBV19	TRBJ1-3	ASGGQPSLGNTIY
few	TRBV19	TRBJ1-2	ASEATGTYGYT
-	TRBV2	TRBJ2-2	ASSGRTRNTGELF
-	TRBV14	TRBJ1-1	ASSRGRGRVNTEAF
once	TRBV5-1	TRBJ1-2	ASSIDSDYGYT
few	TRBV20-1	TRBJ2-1	SARDGTGQF
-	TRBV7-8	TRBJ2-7	ASSLGTGTGSGEQY
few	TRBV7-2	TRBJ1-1	ASSLASGGQGEKAF
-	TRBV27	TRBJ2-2	ASRTYILNTGELF
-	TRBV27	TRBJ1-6	ASSSTGYNSPLH
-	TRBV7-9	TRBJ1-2	ASSLPAGQGDYGYT
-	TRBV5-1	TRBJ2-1	ASSFGTGAFRHNEQF
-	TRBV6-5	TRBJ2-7	ASSYRGGSDEQY
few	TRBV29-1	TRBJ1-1	SVEGGAPENTEAF
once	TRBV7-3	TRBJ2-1	ASSPSGGINEQF
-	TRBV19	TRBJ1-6	ASSIPPGGSYNSPLH
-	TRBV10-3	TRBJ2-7	AISATDRPSYEQY
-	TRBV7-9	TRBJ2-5	ASSQGERAQETQY
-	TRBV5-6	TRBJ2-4	ASSLGTAENIQY
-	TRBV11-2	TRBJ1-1	ASSSPRSGTEAF
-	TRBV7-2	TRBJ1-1	ASSLASLAEAF
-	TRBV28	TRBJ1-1	ASNRDRDPPEAF
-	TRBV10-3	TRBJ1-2	AISTGAAFYGYT
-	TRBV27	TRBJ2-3	ASSPSPGTSGTDTQY
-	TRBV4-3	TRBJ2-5	ASSQHGTGRETQY
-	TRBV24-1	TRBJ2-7	ATSDPGSSYEQY
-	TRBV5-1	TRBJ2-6	ASSPGTSVSGANVLT
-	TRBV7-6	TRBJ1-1	ASSLAGTRNTEAF
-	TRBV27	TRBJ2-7	ASSLLGLAGTYEQY
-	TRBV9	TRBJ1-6	ASSVGQTNSPLH
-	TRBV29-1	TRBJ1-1	SVERTGGNQAF
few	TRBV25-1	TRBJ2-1	ASSELAGGLRTF
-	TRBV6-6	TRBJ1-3	ASSYSSGSGNTIY